Listed below are T cell receptor beta chains from one sample, sequenced in a study of metastatic and nonmetastatic thyroid tumors. TCRdb reprocessed the PCR reads via MiXCR. The sample lists roughly 30,000 clones, about 10% occurring once. Material for sequencing was blood. Every receptor here comes from a female donor with papillary thyroid cancer or a benign thyroid nodule (not recorded which). Some clones in this sample may be carry-over from other donors' samples. CDR3s include the opening cysteine and the closing phenylalanine or tryptophan. Fields, in order: D gene, clone size, J gene, V gene, CDR3 DNA, CDR3 protein. A D gene is named only where the DNA matches it firmly. Rows may omit the clone size; those that give it use once, few, many or a size class.

D gene: .; clone size: many; J gene: TRBJ1-3; V gene: TRBV7-9; CDR3 DNA: TGTGCCAGCAGCCCCCCGGGGGACACCATATATTTT; CDR3 protein: CASSPPGDTIYF
D gene: .; clone size: many; J gene: TRBJ2-5; V gene: TRBV7-3; CDR3 DNA: TGTGCCAGCAGCTCAGATTGGGGGGAGACCCAGTACTTC; CDR3 protein: CASSSDWGETQYF
D gene: TRBD2; clone size: many; J gene: TRBJ2-1; V gene: TRBV7-3; CDR3 DNA: TGTGCCAGCAGCTTACGACCAGCGGGGTACAATGAGCAGTTCTTC; CDR3 protein: CASSLRPAGYNEQFF
D gene: .; clone size: many; J gene: TRBJ1-1; V gene: TRBV7-2; CDR3 DNA: TGTGCCAGCAGCGAGGTGCTCGGGGACACTGAAGCTTTCTTT; CDR3 protein: CASSEVLGDTEAFF
D gene: TRBD2; clone size: .; J gene: TRBJ2-1; V gene: TRBV7-2; CDR3 DNA: TGTGCCAGCAGCTTAGTAGCGGGGGGCAGGAATGAGCAGTTCTTC; CDR3 protein: CASSLVAGGRNEQFF
D gene: TRBD1; clone size: few; J gene: TRBJ1-1; V gene: TRBV15; CDR3 DNA: TGTGCCACCAACCCTTGGATCCCGGGACAGATCAACACTGAAGCTTTCTTT; CDR3 protein: CATNPWIPGQINTEAFF
D gene: TRBD1; clone size: many; J gene: TRBJ1-1; V gene: TRBV5-6; CDR3 DNA: TGTGCCAGCAGCTCATATGGGACAGGGGGCACGGGCACTGAAGCTTTCTTT; CDR3 protein: CASSSYGTGGTGTEAFF
D gene: .; clone size: .; J gene: TRBJ1-5; V gene: TRBV13; CDR3 DNA: TGTGCCAGCAGCAACCGGAATCAGCCCCAGCATTTT; CDR3 protein: CASSNRNQPQHF
D gene: TRBD2; clone size: many; J gene: TRBJ2-7; V gene: TRBV18; CDR3 DNA: TGTGCCAGCTCACCACCGAAGAGCGGGAGGTCCTACGAGCAGTACTTC; CDR3 protein: CASSPPKSGRSYEQYF
D gene: TRBD1; clone size: .; J gene: TRBJ2-2; V gene: TRBV12-5; CDR3 DNA: TGTGCTAGTGGCGACTTCCTGTGGACAGGCCCGAACACCGGGGAGCTGTTTTTT; CDR3 protein: CASGDFLWTGPNTGELFF
D gene: .; clone size: many; J gene: TRBJ2-2; V gene: TRBV10-1; CDR3 DNA: TGCGCCAGCAGTTCCTTAGCGGAGAGGAACACCGGGGAGCTGTTTTTT; CDR3 protein: CASSSLAERNTGELFF
D gene: .; clone size: .; J gene: TRBJ1-2; V gene: TRBV11-2; CDR3 DNA: TGTGCCAGCAGCTTTGGCAGGGCCTATGGCTACACCTTC; CDR3 protein: CASSFGRAYGYTF
D gene: .; clone size: .; J gene: TRBJ2-3; V gene: TRBV15; CDR3 DNA: TGTGCCACCAGCTGGGGTTTTGGGACAGATACGCAGTATTTT; CDR3 protein: CATSWGFGTDTQYF
D gene: .; clone size: .; J gene: TRBJ2-7; V gene: TRBV3-1; CDR3 DNA: TGTGCCAGCAGCCAAGCCGCCACCGGGGAGCTGTACTTC; CDR3 protein: CASSQAATGELYF
D gene: .; clone size: medium-sized; J gene: TRBJ2-3; V gene: TRBV14; CDR3 DNA: TGTGCCAGCAGCCCCCCCCCGGCAGATACGCAGTATTTT; CDR3 protein: CASSPPPADTQYF
D gene: TRBD1; clone size: medium-sized; J gene: TRBJ2-1; V gene: TRBV12-3/TRBV12-4; CDR3 DNA: TGTGCCAGCAGTCACAACAGGGGTGAGCAGTTCTTC; CDR3 protein: CASSHNRGEQFF